A single sample is the source of the 19 T cell receptor beta chains below, sequenced in a study of cytomegalovirus exposure and HLA in healthy donors. PCR employed 60 Vbeta and 13 Jbeta primers. TCRdb keeps only in-frame clones here, not all; method: immunoSEQ multiplex PCR. The sample has 30,000 to 45,000 clones; about four fifths are singletons. The specimen was PBMCs. The receptors were sampled from a woman between 40 and 55 years old in good health and CMV-seronegative.

The gene calls are TRBV5-1 and TRBJ2-7; TRBD1 matches 7 bases. Unmatched junction bases numbered 7, after V lost 4 bases and J lost 0 bases. This CDR3 is built from 15 residues. Looked up from germline, CDR1 is SGHRS and CDR2 is YFSETQ. This chain's CDR3 is CASSPGTAISYEQYF. In DNA, the CDR3 is TGCGCCAGCAGCCCCGGGACAGCGATCTCCTACGAGCAGTACTTC. Full variable domain (rest looked up from reference TRBV5-1 and TRBJ2-7): KAGVTQTPRYLIKTRGQQVTLSCSPISGHRSVSWYQQTPGQGLQFLFEYFSETQRNKGNFPGRFSGRQFSNSRSEMNVSTLELGDSALYLCASSPGTAISYEQYFGPGTRLTVT.

The chain is built from TRBV29-1 and TRBJ2-6; 9 nucleotides agree with TRBD1. The ends lost 4 bases at V and 0 bases at J; junction bases unmatched: 13. CDR1 and CDR2 from the germline V gene are SQVTM and ANQGSEA. The CDR3 is made up of 19 amino acids. Here the CDR3 reads CSVGPVGTGTSSGANVLTF. The DNA for the CDR3 is TGCAGCGTTGGACCCGTCGGGACAGGGACCTCCTCTGGGGCCAACGTCCTGACTTTC.

The V call is TRBV9, the J call TRBJ2-5, with D tentatively TRBD2 (7 bases). From germline, CDR1 is SGDLS and CDR2 YYNGEE. The CDR3 runs 13 residues. Trimming shortened V by 3 bases and J by 3 bases, and 9 bases separated the two germline ends. CDR3 protein: CASSAGGKETQYF. CDR3 coding DNA: TGTGCCAGCAGCGCGGGGGGCAAAGAGACCCAGTACTTC.

CDR3 sequence: CASSEVRGRVSPLHF. CDR3 in DNA: TGTGCCAGCAGTGAAGTAAGGGGTCGGGTTTCACCCCTCCACTTT. The J gene is TRBJ1-6, the V gene TRBV6-1; D perhaps matches TRBD1 (5 bases). V lost 1 base, J lost 9 bases, and 13 bases lay in between. The CDR3 runs 15 residues. Looked up from germline, CDR1 is MNHNS and CDR2 is SASEGT.

The chain recombines TRBV18 with TRBJ2-7; 7 positions agree with TRBD2. Losses at the gene ends were 3 bases for V and 0 bases for J; bases not matched to a gene: 2. Per germline, CDR1 KGHSH and CDR2 LQKENI. This CDR3 comprises 14 residues. CDR3 amino acids: CASSPTSDSYEQYV. As DNA, the CDR3 is TGTGCCAGCTCACCCACTAGCGACTCCTACGAGCAGTACGTC.

CDR3 sequence reads: CASSQESLSSGANVLTF. CDR3 nucleotide sequence: TGCGCCAGCAGCCAAGAGTCGCTGAGCTCTGGGGCCAACGTCCTGACTTTC. The chain uses TRBV4-3 and TRBJ2-6; D is uncertain. Germline V gene data show CDR1 as LGHNA and CDR2 as YSLEER. The CDR3 runs 17 residues. V shed 0 bases and J shed 0 bases, with 9 bases lying between them.

This chain connects TRBV16 to TRBJ1-5, with D perhaps TRBD1 (5 bases). The V and J ends lost 1 base and 1 base respectively, with 8 bases between them. Germline CDR1 KGHSY, CDR2 FQNENV. The CDR3 runs 15 residues. CDR3 residues: CASSQYPGSNQPQHF. The CDR3, as DNA: TGTGCCAGCAGCCAATACCCAGGGAGCAATCAGCCCCAGCATTTT.

J is TRBJ1-2 and V is TRBV6-5, with 7 bases fitting TRBD1. Germline CDR1 and CDR2: MNHEY and SVGAGI. The CDR3 length is 13 residues. The ends lost 6 bases at V and 8 bases at J; junction bases unmatched: 9. CDR3 nucleotide sequence: TGTGCCAGCAGCAGGACAGGTCCTCGGGGCTACACCTTC. Its translation: CASSRTGPRGYTF.

V gene TRBV19 combines with J gene TRBJ1-3; no definite D call. There are 14 residues in the CDR3. The ends were cut back, 3 bases at V and 0 bases at J, with 6 bases in the middle. CDR1 LNHDA and CDR2 SQIVND come from the germline V gene (reference sequence). The CDR3 spells CASSISSSGNTIYF. The CDR3 DNA is TGTGCCAGTAGTATTTCGAGCTCTGGAAACACCATATATTTT.

The chain has TRBV10-3 and TRBJ2-3; D unresolved. CDR3 length: 12 amino acids. Germline V gene sequence: CDR1 ENHRY, CDR2 SYGVKD. V shed 4 bases and J shed 4 bases, with 6 bases lying between them. CDR3 DNA: TGTGCCATCAGTGGAGAGGCAGATACGCAGTATTTT. It is translated as CAISGEADTQYF.

This chain connects TRBV4-1 to TRBJ2-5, with 7 bases aligning to TRBD1. In germline, CDR1 is MGHRA, CDR2 YSYEKL. The trim removed 2 bases at V and 4 bases at J, leaving 7 bases unmatched. This CDR3 has 15 residues. CDR3 nucleotides: TGCGCCAGCAGCCAACCCGACAGGGATAGAGAGACCCAGTACTTC. Translated, it gives CASSQPDRDRETQYF.

The chain joins TRBV7-9 to TRBJ1-6; D is perhaps TRBD1 (6 bases). The V end lost 5 bases, the J end lost 7 bases, and 12 bases lay between the germline ends. Germline V gene sequence: CDR1 SEHNR, CDR2 FQNEAQ (reference sequence). This CDR3 has 14 residues. CDR3: CASSLHTGNSPLHF. The CDR3 coding sequence is TGTGCCAGCAGCCTACATACAGGGAATTCACCCCTCCACTTT. Supplemented by reference TRBV7-9 and TRBJ1-6, the full variable domain reads DTGVSQNPRHKITKRGQNVTFRCDPISEHNRLYWYRQTLGQGPEFLTYFQNEAQLEKSRLLSDRFSAERPKGSFSTLEIQRTEQGDSAMYLCASSLHTGNSPLHFGNGTRLTVT.

The count of this clone is one. A junction end diverges from the germline sequence, so it may reflect a read error. The chain employs TRBV7-7 and TRBJ2-5; 10 bases align to TRBD1. The CDR3 runs 14 residues. Per germline, CDR1 SSHAT and CDR2 FNYEAQ (reference sequence). CDR3 bases: TGTGCTAGCAGCTCGGACAGGGGGCAAGAGACCCAGTACTTC. Its protein is CASSSDRGQETQYF.

This clone has a handful of counts. The chain uses TRBV5-1 and TRBJ1-1; 8 bases align to TRBD1. Unmatched junction bases numbered 6, after V lost 0 bases and J lost 2 bases. CDR3 length equals 16 residues. Germline V lookup: CDR1 SGHRS, CDR2 YFSETQ. CDR3: CASSLETGVANTEAFF. Written as DNA, the CDR3 is TGCGCCAGCAGCTTGGAGACAGGGGTGGCTAACACTGAAGCTTTCTTT.

The CDR3, as DNA: TGTGCCAGCAGCTTGTTGTGGAGGGGCGAGGGCGAGCAGTACGTC. This encodes CASSLLWRGEGEQYV. This chain uses TRBV5-6 with TRBJ2-7; D is possibly TRBD2 (6 bases). The V end was cut by 1 base, the J end by 6 bases, with 17 bases between. Germline CDR1 and CDR2: SGHDT and YYEEEE. The CDR3 has 15 amino acids.

The chain carries TRBV27 and TRBJ2-1; tentatively, D is TRBD2 (6 bases). From germline, CDR1 is MNHEY and CDR2 SMNVEV (reference sequence). V was cut by 4 bases and J by 0 bases, with 10 bases left in between. CDR3 length equals 15 residues. CDR3 in DNA: TGTGCCAGCAGTTCGGAGGGTGTCTCCTACAATGAGCAGTTCTTC. It translates to CASSSEGVSYNEQFF.

This chain uses TRBV5-6 with TRBJ1-2; possibly TRBD1 for D (5 bases). V lost 4 bases and J 8 bases, leaving 15 bases between the germline ends. Germline V gene lookup returns CDR1 SGHDT and CDR2 YYEEEE. There are 13 residues in the CDR3. The CDR3 DNA is TGTGCCAGCAGCCAGGGCCGGTCCTACGGCTACACCTTC. Encoded protein: CASSQGRSYGYTF.

The CDR3 loop is CASSEFRQGSSSGNEQFF. CDR3 coding DNA: TGTGCCAGCAGTGAATTTCGGCAGGGATCAAGCTCAGGCAATGAGCAGTTCTTC. V and J are TRBV25-1 and TRBJ2-1; possibly TRBD1 for D (5 bases). The V gene's germline CDR1 is MGHDK and CDR2 SYGVNS. The CDR3 spans 18 residues. With 1 base removed from V and 6 bases from J, the gap between germline ends came to 22 bases.

Here the CDR3 reads CASSWTSWQETQYF. The CDR3 DNA reads as TGTGCCAGCAGCTGGACTAGTTGGCAAGAGACCCAGTACTTC. The chain joins TRBV5-5 to TRBJ2-5, with TRBD2 matching over 7 bases. There are 14 residues in the CDR3. The J segment lost 2 bases and the V segment lost 3 bases, leaving 4 bases of the junction unmatched. Germline V gene sequence: CDR1 SGHKS, CDR2 YYEKEE (reference sequence). The variable domain in full, completed from reference TRBV5-5 and TRBJ2-5, reads DAGVTQSPTHLIKTRGQQVTLRCSPISGHKSVSWYQQVLGQGPQFIFQYYEKEERGRGNFPDRFSARQFPNYSSELNVNALLLGDSALYLCASSWTSWQETQYFGPGTRLLVL.